This T cell receptor (beta chain) came from a study of beta chain features in type 1 diabetes. Study observations and caveats: Because the template was cDNA, high-expressing cells might be over-represented. These data did not resolve whether HLA type affects TCRB rearrangement.

The V gene's germline CDR1 is SGHNT and CDR2 YYREEE (reference sequence). The ends lost 1 base at V and 9 bases at J; junction bases unmatched: 7. There are 14 residues in the CDR3. Every bit of the isolated RNA underwent reverse transcription, so sequencing read expressed TCRB transcripts. This table comes from immunoSEQ multiplex PCR, and its TCRdb copy is limited to in-frame clones, with some not included. The table has about 38,000 clones, roughly 64% seen once. On this clone: The antigen is undetermined.

Researchers reported sorting CD4+ naive, central memory, regulatory and stem cell-like memory cells via CD45RO/CCR7/CD25/CD127/CD95/CD27. Sequenced input: Tregs from blood. The source of this sequence is a woman aged 25 to 45 in good health. The J gene is TRBJ2-1, the V gene TRBV5-4; 7 bases match TRBD2. In DNA, the CDR3 is TGTGCCAGCAGCTTGCAACTAGCGCTGGGTGAGCAGTTCTTC. It specifies CASSLQLALGEQFF. Full variable domain (remainder filled in from reference TRBV5-4 and TRBJ2-1): ETGVTQSPTHLIKTRGQQVTLRCSSQSGHNTVSWYQQALGQGPQFIFQYYREEENGRGNFPPRFSGLQFPNYSSELNVNALELDDSALYLCASSLQLALGEQFFGPGTRLTVL.